This TCR beta chain was identified in a study of blood T cell repertoires in COVID-19. Recruited during active infection, patients (from Seattle) were subsequently followed longitudinally. This clone was detected only a few times. CDR3 length equals 15 residues. Trimming stripped 4 bases from V and 4 bases from J, with 17 bases between. The V gene's germline CDR1 is SGDLS and CDR2 YYNGEE. Original methodology: For nucleated cells, counts were estimated from reference gene primer amplification. Repertoires were generated with immunoSEQ multiplex PCR, while TCRdb's copy carries only in-frame clones and drops some. The DNA was the basis for D and trimming; V, J and clone size are from that table. The table has about 350,000 clones, 65% to 90% seen once.

The material sequenced was peripheral blood. The V call is TRBV9, the J call TRBJ1-2; D possibly corresponds to TRBD1 (5 bases). This TCR came from a woman aged 60 to 75 with COVID-19, enrolled during active disease. The CDR3, as DNA: TGTGCCAGCAGCCCCAGGGTTGGGGTGGCCTATGGCTACACCTTC. It yields the protein CASSPRVGVAYGYTF.